These 5 T cell receptor beta chains originate from one sample sequenced in a study of low-dose radiotherapy and immunotherapy resistance in tumors. Noted time point: before trial treatment. Priming of first-strand cDNA relied on TRAV- and TRBV-specific primers (covering alpha and beta chains). TCR amplification ran approximately 22 PCR cycles using constant-region and V-primer adapter primers. One entry per CDR3 protein results from TCRdb running MiXCR on the reads. Among 59,000 or so distinct CDR3 sequences listed, more than 20% were seen once. This material consisted of PBMCs, taken before treatment. The source is a male donor with rectosigmoid adenocarcinoma.

This clonotype was recorded many times. The rearrangement joins TRBV20-1 to TRBJ1-6; D not certain. V was clipped by 3 bases and J by 3 bases, with 18 bases between them. Germline-derived CDR1 and CDR2 are DFQATT and SNEGSKA (reference sequence). The CDR3 extends over 17 amino acids. CDR3 protein: CSARDSTDEIYNSPLHF. CDR3 nucleotides: TGCAGTGCTAGGGATTCGACCGACGAGATCTATAATTCACCCCTCCACTTT.

This clonotype occurred once. This likely stems from a read error, as it lies one base from a far larger clone. The chain joins TRBV26 to TRBJ2-1; TRBD1 is the table's D call, not checked against the DNA. TRBV26 is recorded as a pseudogene. The CDR3 is 14 residues long. CDR3 sequence: CASTVPTDNKEQFF. The CDR3 DNA reads as TGTGCCAGCACTGTGCCGACAGATAACAAGGAGCAGTTCTTC.

This clonotype is a singleton in its sample. This chain uses TRBV20-1 with TRBJ2-3; TRBD2 matches 8 bases. CDR1 is DFQATT and CDR2 is SNEGSKA in the germline V gene (reference sequence). Trimming took 5 bases from V and 2 from J; bases not matched to a gene: 9. This CDR3 spans 15 amino acids. CDR3 bases: TGCAGTGCTCACCCCCCGACTAGCGTCACAGATACGCAGTATTTT. Amino acids: CSAHPPTSVTDTQYF.

Judged by abundance, this clonotype is medium-sized. The chain is built from TRBV6-2 or TRBV6-3 and TRBJ2-1; D is possibly TRBD2 (6 bases). Germline V lookup: CDR1 MNHEY, CDR2 SVGEGT. The CDR3 covers 14 residues. V was cut by 5 bases and J by 6 bases, with 14 bases left in between. The CDR3 coding sequence is TGTGCCAGCAGTACGAGGAGGGGTCGCAATGAGCAGTTCTTC. Protein: CASSTRRGRNEQFF.

This clonotype appeared many times. This rearrangement joins TRBV7-9 to TRBJ2-3; TRBD1 might be the D (5 bases). The V end lost 5 bases, the J end lost 2 bases, and 11 bases lay between the germline ends. Germline V gives CDR1 SEHNR, CDR2 FQNEAQ (reference sequence). The CDR3 consists of 14 residues. The chain's CDR3 is CASSPKGVTDTQYF. DNA for the CDR3: TGTGCCAGCAGCCCCAAAGGGGTCACAGATACGCAGTATTTT.